This T cell receptor beta chain was identified during a study of T-cell memory formation after mild COVID-19. TCRdb used MiXCR to reprocess the 5' RACE reads, holding one entry per CDR3 protein. Of about 560,000 distinct CDR3 sequences listed, approximately 15% are singletons. CDR3 length: 16 residues. Trimming cost V 4 bases and J 5 bases; bases outside gene matches: 8. Germline loops: CDR1 SGHVS, CDR2 FQNEAQ. The sequenced material came from PBMCs or a T cell subset sorted from them (not recorded which). The receptor's source is an adult woman who had mild COVID-19 (a few samples of this study predate the infection). Cell type and time point are not known. This rearrangement joins TRBV7-8 to TRBJ1-2, with 12 bases matching TRBD1. The CDR3 loop reads CASSWGQGAPGYGYTF. CDR3 nucleotide sequence: TGTGCCAGCAGCTGGGGACAGGGGGCGCCTGGGTATGGCTACACCTTC.